This T cell receptor beta chain was obtained from a study of blood T cell repertoires in COVID-19. For the study at large: Samples of COVID-19 (acute and convalescent) were obtained from the United States, Italy and Spain. PBMCs, B-cell-depleted T cells, or T cells provided the cDNA or gDNA that made up the material.

Seattle-derived patients entered the study during active infection and were followed longitudinally. The CDR3 consists of 14 residues. The V gene end was trimmed by 6 bases and the J gene end by 1 base; junction bases not matched to a gene: 4. Germline V gene sequence: CDR1 SNHLY, CDR2 FYNNEI. Original data processing: Reference gene primer amplification yielded estimated nucleated cell counts. Here immunoSEQ multiplex PCR was the method, and the copy in TCRdb shows in-frame clones only, minus some. For V, J and clone size, that table is used; D and trimming come from the DNA. The profile shows approximately 300,000 clones, 85% to 90% of them singletons.

Sequencing was performed on peripheral blood. The sequence derives from a woman aged 30 to 39 with COVID-19, enrolled during active disease. V is TRBV2 and J is TRBJ1-1, with 8 bases aligning to TRBD1. The CDR3 sequence is CASRRQGSNTEAFF. The CDR3 bases are TGTGCCAGCAGGCGACAGGGGTCGAACACTGAAGCTTTCTTT.